A selection of T cell receptor beta chains follows, all from one sample in a study of blood T cell repertoires in COVID-19. Only in-frame clones appear in the TCRdb table, and some are missing; sequencing was by immunoSEQ multiplex PCR. Among 150,000 to 190,000 clones listed, approximately 79% were seen once. Sequenced material: PBMCs or T cells enriched from blood (not recorded which). These TCRs come from a man aged 50-59 years who had recovered from COVID-19. CDR3s include the opening cysteine and the closing phenylalanine or tryptophan. The order of the fields is CDR3 DNA, CDR3 protein, clone size, V gene, J gene, D gene. D genes are given only for firm matches. Clone size is stated in some rows and not others, as once, few, many or a class when expanded.

cdr3_nt: TGTGCTAGTGGGTACACAGATACGCAGTATTTT; cdr3_aa: CASGYTDTQYF; clone_size: -; v_call: TRBV12-5; j_call: TRBJ2-3; d_call: -
cdr3_nt: TGTGCCAGTTCCGACGGCGGGGCCTCTGGAAACACCATATATTTT; cdr3_aa: CASSDGGASGNTIYF; clone_size: -; v_call: TRBV7-9; j_call: TRBJ1-3; d_call: -
cdr3_nt: TGTGCCAGCAGTTCATGGACAGGGGAGGGTTATCAGCCCCAGCATTTT; cdr3_aa: CASSSWTGEGYQPQHF; clone_size: -; v_call: TRBV27; j_call: TRBJ1-5; d_call: TRBD1
cdr3_nt: TGTGCCAGCATTGGGACTAGCGGGGGGAAAATCAGCTCCTACAATGAGCAGTTCTTC; cdr3_aa: CASIGTSGGKISSYNEQFF; clone_size: once; v_call: TRBV2; j_call: TRBJ2-1; d_call: TRBD2
cdr3_nt: TGCGCCAGCAGCAGAGGTCCAGGGTCGAACACTGAAGCTTTCTTT; cdr3_aa: CASSRGPGSNTEAFF; clone_size: few; v_call: TRBV4-1; j_call: TRBJ1-1; d_call: -
cdr3_nt: TGTGCCCGCAGCCACGGGCTGGGGGGGGGTAGGGGTGGCAATCAGCCCCAGCATTTT; cdr3_aa: CARSHGLGGGRGGNQPQHF; clone_size: -; v_call: TRBV3-1/TRBV3-2; j_call: TRBJ1-5; d_call: -
cdr3_nt: TGTGCCAGCAGGGTAACAGGGGCTGGGGCCAACGTCCTGACTTTC; cdr3_aa: CASRVTGAGANVLTF; clone_size: -; v_call: TRBV6-5; j_call: TRBJ2-6; d_call: TRBD1
cdr3_nt: TGTGCCAGCAGAGGGGGCCCCACGGGCTACACCTTC; cdr3_aa: CASRGGPTGYTF; clone_size: -; v_call: TRBV6-5; j_call: TRBJ1-2; d_call: TRBD1
cdr3_nt: TGTGCCAGCAGGGGGGGACTAGCGGGGCCGACATCCTACGAGCAGTACTTC; cdr3_aa: CASRGGLAGPTSYEQYF; clone_size: -; v_call: TRBV2; j_call: TRBJ2-7; d_call: TRBD2
cdr3_nt: TGTGCCAGCAGCGTAGCGGGGGGTTCGAACACTGAAGCTTTCTTT; cdr3_aa: CASSVAGGSNTEAFF; clone_size: -; v_call: TRBV9; j_call: TRBJ1-1; d_call: -
cdr3_nt: TGTGCCAGCAGCTATCGGGACAGCGACCTTTGGGGGACCCAGTACTTC; cdr3_aa: CASSYRDSDLWGTQYF; clone_size: -; v_call: TRBV5-6; j_call: TRBJ2-5; d_call: TRBD1
cdr3_nt: TGTGCCAGCAGTTTATCACAGCGGAAGCCCCAGCATTTT; cdr3_aa: CASSLSQRKPQHF; clone_size: -; v_call: TRBV12-3/TRBV12-4; j_call: TRBJ1-5; d_call: -
cdr3_nt: TGTGCCAGCAGCTTAGGAGGGTTGGGGGAGACCCAGTACTTC; cdr3_aa: CASSLGGLGETQYF; clone_size: -; v_call: TRBV7-2; j_call: TRBJ2-5; d_call: -
cdr3_nt: TGTGCCAGCAGCCCACGCATCGGACAGTATAATTCACCCCTCCACTTT; cdr3_aa: CASSPRIGQYNSPLHF; clone_size: -; v_call: TRBV9; j_call: TRBJ1-6; d_call: -
cdr3_nt: TGTGCCAGCAGCTTAGCGTTTAATGTAGGGACGCGGGGTGGCTACACCTTC; cdr3_aa: CASSLAFNVGTRGGYTF; clone_size: few; v_call: TRBV7-2; j_call: TRBJ1-2; d_call: -
cdr3_nt: TGTGCCAGCAGCCCAGGGGGCATCCAAGAGACCCAGTACTTC; cdr3_aa: CASSPGGIQETQYF; clone_size: -; v_call: TRBV11-3; j_call: TRBJ2-5; d_call: TRBD1
cdr3_nt: TGTGCCAGCTCGGCAAGCGGCGGGGGCTACACCTTC; cdr3_aa: CASSASGGGYTF; clone_size: -; v_call: TRBV7-9; j_call: TRBJ1-2; d_call: -
cdr3_nt: TGTGCCAGCAGTGGGGCCAGGGGCACAGATACGCAGTATTTT; cdr3_aa: CASSGARGTDTQYF; clone_size: -; v_call: TRBV6-2/TRBV6-3; j_call: TRBJ2-3; d_call: -
cdr3_nt: TGTGCCAGCAGCATAGGGGGCTTTACTGAAGCTTTCTTT; cdr3_aa: CASSIGGFTEAFF; clone_size: -; v_call: TRBV11-3; j_call: TRBJ1-1; d_call: TRBD1
cdr3_nt: TGTGCCAGTAGTAACTCAGGGGTCGGCACCGGGGAGCTGTTTTTT; cdr3_aa: CASSNSGVGTGELFF; clone_size: -; v_call: TRBV19; j_call: TRBJ2-2; d_call: -
cdr3_nt: TGTGCCAGCAGCCCCTATCAATCCAATGAGCAGTTCTTC; cdr3_aa: CASSPYQSNEQFF; clone_size: -; v_call: TRBV14; j_call: TRBJ2-1; d_call: -
cdr3_nt: TGTGCCAGCTCACTGCGGGGGGCGGCAGATACGCAGTATTTT; cdr3_aa: CASSLRGAADTQYF; clone_size: once; v_call: TRBV18; j_call: TRBJ2-3; d_call: TRBD2
cdr3_nt: TGCACCCCCCGTCCGCAGGGGTCCCCTAAGGGCTACACCTTC; cdr3_aa: CTPRPQGSPKGYTF; clone_size: -; v_call: TRBV29-1; j_call: TRBJ1-2; d_call: -
cdr3_nt: TGTGCCAGCTCGCTAGACTTGAGCTCCTACAATGAGCAGTTCTTC; cdr3_aa: CASSLDLSSYNEQFF; clone_size: once; v_call: TRBV18; j_call: TRBJ2-1; d_call: -
cdr3_nt: TGTGCCAGCAGTTCCGGGTTATCTGGAAACACCATATATTTT; cdr3_aa: CASSSGLSGNTIYF; clone_size: -; v_call: TRBV27; j_call: TRBJ1-3; d_call: -
cdr3_nt: TGTGCCAGCGGGCTGAGCTCCTACGAGCAGTACTTC; cdr3_aa: CASGLSSYEQYF; clone_size: -; v_call: TRBV6-5; j_call: TRBJ2-7; d_call: -
cdr3_nt: TGTGCCATCAGATCCGGGACAGGTTCCTACAATGAGCAGTTCTTC; cdr3_aa: CAIRSGTGSYNEQFF; clone_size: -; v_call: TRBV10-3; j_call: TRBJ2-1; d_call: TRBD1
cdr3_nt: TGTGCCAGCAGGCACAGGGAGAAGAACACTGAAGCTTTCTTT; cdr3_aa: CASRHREKNTEAFF; clone_size: -; v_call: TRBV6-6; j_call: TRBJ1-1; d_call: -
cdr3_nt: TGTGCCAGCTCCCCGGGGAATGCTAATGAAAAACTGTTTTTT; cdr3_aa: CASSPGNANEKLFF; clone_size: -; v_call: TRBV11-3; j_call: TRBJ1-4; d_call: -
cdr3_nt: TGTGCCAGCAGCCAGACGCTGTATAGCGGGCCCGGTCGGGATACGCAGTATTTT; cdr3_aa: CASSQTLYSGPGRDTQYF; clone_size: -; v_call: TRBV7-9; j_call: TRBJ2-3; d_call: TRBD2
cdr3_nt: TGTGCCAGCAGTGAAGTAAGGGTCCTCGGAGGGTACGAGCAGTACTTC; cdr3_aa: CASSEVRVLGGYEQYF; clone_size: -; v_call: TRBV6-1; j_call: TRBJ2-7; d_call: -
cdr3_nt: TGCGCCAGCAGCCCCGTTACGGGACAGGGAGCTAGGTCTGAAGCTTTCTTT; cdr3_aa: CASSPVTGQGARSEAFF; clone_size: -; v_call: TRBV5-1; j_call: TRBJ1-1; d_call: TRBD1
cdr3_nt: TGTGCCAGCAGCCAAACGACAGCTAACTATGGCTACACCTTC; cdr3_aa: CASSQTTANYGYTF; clone_size: -; v_call: TRBV3-1/TRBV3-2; j_call: TRBJ1-2; d_call: -
cdr3_nt: TGTGCCAGCAGCTCCGGGACAGGAGATGGCTACACCTTC; cdr3_aa: CASSSGTGDGYTF; clone_size: -; v_call: TRBV2; j_call: TRBJ1-2; d_call: TRBD1
cdr3_nt: TGTGCCAGCAGCACCGGACAAGGGGCTAGGGAGACCCAGTACTTC; cdr3_aa: CASSTGQGARETQYF; clone_size: once; v_call: TRBV9; j_call: TRBJ2-5; d_call: -
cdr3_nt: TGTGCCAGCAGGGGGACACTCCTTGGCTACACCTTC; cdr3_aa: CASRGTLLGYTF; clone_size: once; v_call: TRBV12-3/TRBV12-4; j_call: TRBJ1-2; d_call: -
cdr3_nt: TGTGCCAGCAGTCTGACTAGAGGACACTACAATGAGCAGTTCTTC; cdr3_aa: CASSLTRGHYNEQFF; clone_size: -; v_call: TRBV6-5; j_call: TRBJ2-1; d_call: -
cdr3_nt: TGCAGCGTTGAATCACCCCGGACTGGAGGCTACACCTTC; cdr3_aa: CSVESPRTGGYTF; clone_size: -; v_call: TRBV29-1; j_call: TRBJ1-2; d_call: -
cdr3_nt: TGCAGCGTTTACATCCAGGGGTCGGCGGGGGGGCGCCGGTATACGCAGTATTTT; cdr3_aa: CSVYIQGSAGGRRYTQYF; clone_size: -; v_call: TRBV29-1; j_call: TRBJ2-3; d_call: TRBD2
cdr3_nt: TGTGCCAGCAGCCAAGATGGACAGGAGCCTGGAAACACCATATATTTT; cdr3_aa: CASSQDGQEPGNTIYF; clone_size: -; v_call: TRBV4-2; j_call: TRBJ1-3; d_call: TRBD1
cdr3_nt: TGTGCCAGCAGCATCGACAGGGGAACCACTGAAGCTTTCTTT; cdr3_aa: CASSIDRGTTEAFF; clone_size: -; v_call: TRBV7-8; j_call: TRBJ1-1; d_call: TRBD1
cdr3_nt: TGTGCCAGCAGCGTAGATAACAGACAGCCCCAGCATTTT; cdr3_aa: CASSVDNRQPQHF; clone_size: -; v_call: TRBV9; j_call: TRBJ1-5; d_call: -